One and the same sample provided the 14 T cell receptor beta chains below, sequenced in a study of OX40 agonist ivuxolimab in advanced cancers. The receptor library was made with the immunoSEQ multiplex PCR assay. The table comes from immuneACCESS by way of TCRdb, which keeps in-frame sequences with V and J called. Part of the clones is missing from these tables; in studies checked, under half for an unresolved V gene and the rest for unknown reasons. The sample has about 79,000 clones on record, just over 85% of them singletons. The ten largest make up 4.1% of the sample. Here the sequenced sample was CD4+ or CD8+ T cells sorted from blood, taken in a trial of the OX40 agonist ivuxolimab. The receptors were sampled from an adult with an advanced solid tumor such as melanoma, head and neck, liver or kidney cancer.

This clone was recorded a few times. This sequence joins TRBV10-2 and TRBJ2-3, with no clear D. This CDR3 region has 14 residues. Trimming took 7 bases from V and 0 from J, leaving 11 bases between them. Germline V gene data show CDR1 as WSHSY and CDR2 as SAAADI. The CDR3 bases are TGCGCCAGCAAAGAGACCCATAGCACAGATACGCAGTATTTT. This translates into CASKETHSTDTQYF.

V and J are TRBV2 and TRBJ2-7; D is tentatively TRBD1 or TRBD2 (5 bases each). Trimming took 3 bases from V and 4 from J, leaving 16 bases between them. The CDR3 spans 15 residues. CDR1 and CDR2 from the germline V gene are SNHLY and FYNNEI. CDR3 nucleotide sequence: TGTGCCAGCAGTGAGAGCATTGGGGGTCCTTACGAGCAGTACTTC. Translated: CASSESIGGPYEQYF.

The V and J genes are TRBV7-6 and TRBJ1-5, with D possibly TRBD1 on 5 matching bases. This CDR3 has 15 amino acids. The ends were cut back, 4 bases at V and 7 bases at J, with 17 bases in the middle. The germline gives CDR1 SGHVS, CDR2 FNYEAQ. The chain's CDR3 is CASSSNPGSRQPQHF. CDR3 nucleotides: TGTGCCAGCAGCTCAAACCCAGGGAGTCGGCAGCCCCAGCATTTT.

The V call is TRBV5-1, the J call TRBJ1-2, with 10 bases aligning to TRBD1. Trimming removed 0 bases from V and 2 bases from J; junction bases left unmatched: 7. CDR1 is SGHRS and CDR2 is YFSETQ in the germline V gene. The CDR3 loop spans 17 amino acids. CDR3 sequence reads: CASSLGIPGQGNYGYTF. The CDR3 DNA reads TGCGCCAGCAGCTTGGGAATTCCGGGACAGGGGAACTATGGCTACACCTTC.

As DNA, the CDR3 is TGTGCCTGGAGTGCCGGGACTAGCGGGAACACAGATACGCAGTATTTT. This translates into CAWSAGTSGNTDTQYF. V gene TRBV30 combines with J gene TRBJ2-3, with 13 bases that match TRBD2. The ends lost 1 base at V and 2 bases at J; junction bases unmatched: 3. CDR1 is GTSNPN, CDR2 SVGIG, per germline (reference sequence). This CDR3 is 16 amino acids long.

The CDR3 sequence is CASSGGDWGQPQHF. The CDR3 bases are TGTGCCAGCAGCGGGGGTGATTGGGGCCAGCCCCAGCATTTT. The chain combines TRBV9 with TRBJ1-5; a possible D gene is TRBD1 (5 bases). V dropped 3 bases and J dropped 7 bases, with 14 bases sitting between them. CDR1 SGDLS and CDR2 YYNGEE come from the germline V gene. This CDR3 comprises 14 residues. The variable domain in full, completed from reference TRBV9 and TRBJ1-5, reads DSGVTQTPKHLITATGQRVTLRCSPRSGDLSVYWYQQSLDQGLQFLIQYYNGEERAKGNILERFSAQQFPDLHSELNLSSLELGDSALYFCASSGGDWGQPQHFGDGTRLSIL.

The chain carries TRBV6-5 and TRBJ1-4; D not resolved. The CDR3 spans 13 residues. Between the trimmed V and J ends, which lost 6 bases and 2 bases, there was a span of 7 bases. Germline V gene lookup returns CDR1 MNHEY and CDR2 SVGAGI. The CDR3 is CASRGSTNEKLFF. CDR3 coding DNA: TGTGCCAGCAGGGGGTCCACTAATGAAAAACTGTTTTTT.

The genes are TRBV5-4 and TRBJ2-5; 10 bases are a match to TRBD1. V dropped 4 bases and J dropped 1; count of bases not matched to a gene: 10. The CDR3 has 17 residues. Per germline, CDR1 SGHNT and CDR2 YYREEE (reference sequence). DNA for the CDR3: TGTGCCAGCAGCCCGGGACAGGGGAACTCCATCCAAGAGACCCAGTACTTC. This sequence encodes CASSPGQGNSIQETQYF.

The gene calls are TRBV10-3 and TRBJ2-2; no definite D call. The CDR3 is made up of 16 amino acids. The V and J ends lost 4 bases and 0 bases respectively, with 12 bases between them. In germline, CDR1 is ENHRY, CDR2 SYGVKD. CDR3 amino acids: CAISGDSTSNTGELFF. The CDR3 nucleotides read TGTGCCATCAGTGGAGACTCTACCTCGAACACCGGGGAGCTGTTTTTT.

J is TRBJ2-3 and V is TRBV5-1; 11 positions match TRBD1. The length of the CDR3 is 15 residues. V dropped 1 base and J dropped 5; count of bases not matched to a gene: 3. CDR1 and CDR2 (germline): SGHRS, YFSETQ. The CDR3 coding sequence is TGCGCCAGCAGCTTGTCCGGGACAGGGGGAGATACGCAGTATTTT. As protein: CASSLSGTGGDTQYF.

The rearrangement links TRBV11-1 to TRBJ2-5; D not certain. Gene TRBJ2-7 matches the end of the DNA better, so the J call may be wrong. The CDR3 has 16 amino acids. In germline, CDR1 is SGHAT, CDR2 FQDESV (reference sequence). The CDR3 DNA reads TGTGCCAGCAGCTTAGGTGGGTCCGGGTATACCTACGAGCAGTACTTC. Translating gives CASSLGGSGYTYEQYF.

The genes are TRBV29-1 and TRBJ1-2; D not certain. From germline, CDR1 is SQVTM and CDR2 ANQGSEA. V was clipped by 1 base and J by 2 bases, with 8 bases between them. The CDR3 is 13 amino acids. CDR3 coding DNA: TGCAGCGTTGAAGGGCCAGGAAACTATGGCTACACCTTC. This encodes CSVEGPGNYGYTF.

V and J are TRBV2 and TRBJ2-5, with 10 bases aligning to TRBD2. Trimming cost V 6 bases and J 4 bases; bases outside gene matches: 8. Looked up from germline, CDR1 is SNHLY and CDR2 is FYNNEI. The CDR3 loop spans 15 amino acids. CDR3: CASSPGLAGAETQYF. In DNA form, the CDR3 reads TGTGCCAGCAGCCCCGGGCTAGCGGGAGCAGAGACCCAGTACTTC.

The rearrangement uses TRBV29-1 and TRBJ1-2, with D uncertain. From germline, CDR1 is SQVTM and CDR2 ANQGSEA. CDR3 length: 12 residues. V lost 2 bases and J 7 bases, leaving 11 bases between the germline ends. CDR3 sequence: CSVEIGRGGYTF. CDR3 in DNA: TGCAGCGTTGAAATAGGGCGAGGTGGCTACACCTTC.